A selection of T cell receptor beta chains follows, all from one sample in a study of T cell changes during pregnancy in multiple sclerosis. Profiled with immunoSEQ multiplex PCR; TCRdb holds only in-frame clones, not every one. The sample has 70,000 to 80,000 clones, 90% to 95% seen once; the top ten hold roughly 1%. The specimen comprised peripheral blood, sampled in the first trimester of pregnancy. Every receptor here comes from a female donor with multiple sclerosis, enrolled in a pregnancy study. Both conserved end residues are part of each CDR3. D genes are given only for firm matches. Clone size is given for some rows only: seen once, a few or many times, or a class if the clone is expanded.

clone_size	d_call	v_call	j_call	cdr3_nt	cdr3_aa
.	.	TRBV7-2	TRBJ2-7	TGTGCCAGCAGCCCTGAGGTAAGCTCCTACGAGCAGTACTTC	CASSPEVSSYEQYF
.	.	TRBV14	TRBJ1-2	TGTGCCAGCAGCCAAGATCTCGTCCATGGCTACACCTTC	CASSQDLVHGYTF
.	.	TRBV5-1	TRBJ1-1	TGCGCCAGCAGGTTGGCGGACACTGAAGCTTTCTTT	CASRLADTEAFF
.	TRBD2	TRBV5-1	TRBJ2-1	TGCGCCAGCAGCCTTTTAGCGGGAGGGCAAATTAATGAGCAGTTCTTC	CASSLLAGGQINEQFF
.	.	TRBV5-1	TRBJ2-3	TGCGCCAGCAGCTCGAGGGGACTCCAGGCAGATACGCAGTATTTT	CASSSRGLQADTQYF
.	.	TRBV11-3	TRBJ2-2	TGTGCCAGCAGTCTCCTACCTGGCAGGCGAGTGAACACCGGGGAGCTGTTTTTT	CASSLLPGRRVNTGELFF
.	.	TRBV5-1	TRBJ2-1	TGCGCCAGCAGCTTGGGGGGAGAGGTATACAATGAGCAGTTCTTC	CASSLGGEVYNEQFF
.	.	TRBV28	TRBJ2-5	TGTGCCAGCAGTCTCCCCAACGCACTAGGTACCCAGTACTTC	CASSLPNALGTQYF
once	TRBD1	TRBV4-1	TRBJ2-1	TGCGCCAGCAGCCAAGAAAGCAGGACAGGGTACTACAATGAGCAGTTCTTC	CASSQESRTGYYNEQFF
medium-sized	TRBD2	TRBV4-1	TRBJ2-7	TGCGCCAGCAGCCAAGGAGCGGGGGGCACCTACGAGCAGTACTTC	CASSQGAGGTYEQYF
once	.	TRBV28	TRBJ2-1	TGTGCCAGCAGTTTCAGGGGTCTCGGGCGGAGCTCCTACAATGAGCAGTTCTTC	CASSFRGLGRSSYNEQFF
.	TRBD2	TRBV5-1	TRBJ2-7	TGCGCCAGCAGCTTGGGACTAGCGGGCGGATACGAGCAGTACTTC	CASSLGLAGGYEQYF
.	TRBD2	TRBV7-6	TRBJ2-2	TGTGCCAGCAGCTTAGAACTAGCGGGCGGGGAGCTGTTTTTT	CASSLELAGGELFF
.	.	TRBV18	TRBJ1-2	TGTGCCAGCTCACTCCAGAAGAGCGGGGCCTTAGTCTATGGCTACACCTTC	CASSLQKSGALVYGYTF
.	TRBD2	TRBV28	TRBJ2-3	TGTGCCAGCAGCCAGTCTAGCGGGAGTGATACGCAGTATTTT	CASSQSSGSDTQYF
.	TRBD2	TRBV6-5	TRBJ2-7	TGTGCCAGCAGCAGGCTGCGGGGGGCCTACGAGCAGTACTTC	CASSRLRGAYEQYF
.	.	TRBV28	TRBJ1-2	TGTGCCAGCACCCTAACAGGCCCAGCTAACTATGGCTACACCTTC	CASTLTGPANYGYTF
.	TRBD2	TRBV18	TRBJ2-7	TGTGCCAGCTCACCAGGGACTAGCGCTACTAAGGAGCAGTACTTC	CASSPGTSATKEQYF
.	.	TRBV5-4	TRBJ2-3	TGTGCCAGCAGCTTGGGCCAGCGGCGGGGAAGCACAGATACGCAGTATTTT	CASSLGQRRGSTDTQYF
.	TRBD1	TRBV28	TRBJ2-1	TGTGCCAGCAGTTCCGACAAGGGACAGGGTCCAGGCAATGAGCAGTTCTTC	CASSSDKGQGPGNEQFF
.	.	TRBV29-1	TRBJ2-1	TGCAGCGGGGGGGACAATGAGCAGTTCTTC	CSGGDNEQFF
.	.	TRBV28	TRBJ1-1	TGTGCCAGCAGAACAGCGAACACTGAAGCTTTCTTT	CASRTANTEAFF
.	.	TRBV29-1	TRBJ2-2	TGCAGCGTTGATTCCGGCAGGGCGGCCGGGGAGCTGTTTTTT	CSVDSGRAAGELFF
.	.	TRBV6-5	TRBJ1-1	TGTGCCGCATCCAGGGTTGGCACTGAAGCTTTCTTT	CAASRVGTEAFF
.	.	TRBV30	TRBJ2-4	TGCGCCTGGCGGGACTCCGAAAACATTCAGTACTTC	CAWRDSENIQYF
.	.	TRBV4-3	TRBJ2-1	TGCGCCAGCAGCCAAAGTCCGCATAGCTCCTACAATGAGCAGTTCTTC	CASSQSPHSSYNEQFF
.	TRBD1	TRBV5-1	TRBJ2-5	TGCGCCAGCAGCAGGGGGACAGTCCAAGAGACCCAGTACTTC	CASSRGTVQETQYF
.	TRBD2	TRBV4-2	TRBJ2-5	TGTGCCAGCAGCCAAGGGCGGGGGGGCCCTGAGACCCAGTACTTC	CASSQGRGGPETQYF
.	.	TRBV7-2	TRBJ1-4	TGTGCCAGCAGCTTACAGGGAGGACCTAATGAAAAACTGTTTTTT	CASSLQGGPNEKLFF
.	TRBD1	TRBV30	TRBJ1-2	TGTGCCTGGAGCAGTAAGCCGGGACAGGGGATCAGAATGGGAAACTATGGCTACACCTTC	CAWSSKPGQGIRMGNYGYTF
.	TRBD1	TRBV5-1	TRBJ1-1	TGCGCCAGCAGCTCCAGACAGGGAGGAACTGAAGCTTTCTTT	CASSSRQGGTEAFF
.	TRBD1	TRBV23-1	TRBJ1-5	TGCGCCAGCAGTCAATCCGGGACAGGTTATCAGCCCCAGCATTTT	CASSQSGTGYQPQHF
.	TRBD2	TRBV9	TRBJ2-1	TGTGCCAGCTCGGTCTCTAGCGGGTGGAGCTCCTACAATGAGCAGTTCTTC	CASSVSSGWSSYNEQFF
.	TRBD1	TRBV5-6	TRBJ2-3	TGTGCCAGCAGCTTGGTCGTTGACAGGGCTTTCGCAGATACGCAGTATTTT	CASSLVVDRAFADTQYF
.	.	TRBV30	TRBJ2-1	TGTGCCTGGACTAGCGCTGGTGATGAGCAGTTCTTC	CAWTSAGDEQFF
.	.	TRBV4-1	TRBJ2-1	TGCGCCAGCAGCCAGCTGGTAGCGGATGAGCAGTTCTTC	CASSQLVADEQFF
.	TRBD1	TRBV4-3	TRBJ2-7	TGCGCCAGCAGCCAAGCGCATTCCCTCGACAGGGAGAGCTACGAGCAGTACTTC	CASSQAHSLDRESYEQYF
.	.	TRBV15	TRBJ2-6	TGTGCCACCAGCAGAGATCTGGGCGGAAGGGGCTCTGGGGCCAACGTCCTGACTTTC	CATSRDLGGRGSGANVLTF
.	TRBD1	TRBV9	TRBJ1-1	TGTGCCAGCAGCTCATCCCGGGGGGTCAGGGGGCATGGCACTGAAGCTTTCTTT	CASSSSRGVRGHGTEAFF
many	.	TRBV6-1	TRBJ2-7	TGTGCCAGCAGTATCGGGCAGGGGTCCTCCTACGAGCAGTACTTC	CASSIGQGSSYEQYF
.	TRBD2	TRBV7-9	TRBJ2-5	TGTGCCAGCAGCTTCTTGTGGGAGGGTGCCAAAGAGACCCAGTACTTC	CASSFLWEGAKETQYF